Listed here are 27 T cell receptor beta chains from one sample, sequenced in a study of cytomegalovirus exposure and HLA in healthy donors. This PCR relied on a set of 60 Vbeta primers and 13 Jbeta primers. TCRdb's copy holds only in-frame clones and misses some; the assay was immunoSEQ multiplex PCR. The sample holds some 140,000 clones, roughly three quarters seen once. Sequenced sample: PBMCs. Receptors were obtained from a man aged 30 to 45 in good health and CMV-seropositive.

The rearrangement joins TRBV27 to TRBJ1-1; D not resolved. In germline, CDR1 is MNHEY, CDR2 SMNVEV (reference sequence). The V and J ends lost 4 bases and 6 bases respectively, with 12 bases between them. The CDR3 totals 13 residues. CDR3 coding DNA: TGTGCCAGCAGTTCCTCTCGACACCCTGAAGCTTTCTTT. It encodes CASSSSRHPEAFF.

This clone has just one count. The J gene is TRBJ1-1, the V gene TRBV9, with 12 bases lining up with TRBD1. The CDR3 totals 19 residues. Germline trimming cut 2 bases from V and 2 bases from J; bases unmatched to any gene: 13. Germline lookup yields CDR1 SGDLS and CDR2 YYNGEE. The CDR3 sequence: CASSVRPGQGAYSNTEAFF. The CDR3 nucleotides read TGTGCCAGCAGCGTTCGTCCGGGACAGGGGGCTTATAGTAACACTGAAGCTTTCTTT.

V gene TRBV18 combines with J gene TRBJ1-1, with 9 bases matching TRBD1. Germline V gene data show CDR1 as KGHSH and CDR2 as LQKENI. Trimming cost V 3 bases and J 3 bases; bases outside gene matches: 5. The CDR3 is 15 amino acids. CDR3 nucleotides: TGTGCCAGCTCACCCACAGGGGGCAGGGACACTGAAGCTTTCTTT. Its translation: CASSPTGGRDTEAFF.

This clone was seen only once. The J gene is TRBJ1-1, the V gene TRBV19; D gene uncertain. The CDR3 is 13 residues long. The germline gives CDR1 LNHDA, CDR2 SQIVND (reference sequence). The V and J ends lost 0 bases and 8 bases respectively, with 10 bases between them. CDR3 nucleotide sequence: TGTGCCAGTAGTATAGATTTAGCGCAAGAAGCTTTCTTT. This codes for CASSIDLAQEAFF.

This clone was observed a handful of times. This sample includes further DNA sequences coding for the same CDR3. The V gene is TRBV18, the J gene TRBJ1-3; a weak D match, TRBD1 (6 bases). Trimming shortened V by 6 bases and J by 4 bases, and 10 bases separated the two germline ends. CDR3 length equals 13 residues. The germline V gene has CDR1 KGHSH and CDR2 LQKENI. CDR3 protein: CASSTGQGNTIYF. The DNA of the CDR3 is TGTGCCAGCTCTACGGGACAAGGAAACACCATATATTTT. The complete variable domain, with remaining parts taken from reference TRBV18 and TRBJ1-3, reads NAGVMQNPRHLVRRRGQEARLRCSPMKGHSHVYWYRQLPEEGLKFMVYLQKENIIDESGMPKERFSAEFPKEGPSILRIQQVVRGDSAAYFCASSTGQGNTIYFGEGSWLTVV.

The chain employs TRBV11-3 and TRBJ2-1; D may be TRBD1 (5 bases). This CDR3 contains 13 residues. The germline V gene encodes CDR1 SGHNT and CDR2 YENEEA. V was shortened by 5 bases and J by 11 bases, with 16 bases between the two germline ends. The CDR3 nucleotides are TGTGCCAGCAGCCAAAGCTTCGACAGTCAGCAGTTCTTC. Protein product: CASSQSFDSQQFF.

J is TRBJ2-7 and V is TRBV5-6; D perhaps matches TRBD2 (5 bases). The CDR3 length is 14 residues. CDR1 and CDR2 from the germline V gene are SGHDT and YYEEEE. The V and J ends lost 4 bases and 2 bases respectively, with 13 bases between them. The CDR3 DNA is TGTGCCAGCAGCCGTTGGGTCGGGACCTACGAGCAGTACTTC. Translated: CASSRWVGTYEQYF.

V and J are TRBV2 and TRBJ2-3; 15 positions match TRBD2. Germline CDR1 and CDR2: SNHLY and FYNNEI. CDR3 length: 18 amino acids. V shed 8 bases, J shed 3 bases, and the junction held 12 bases outside the gene matches. The CDR3: CASLGLAGGRGGTDTQYF. DNA of the CDR3: TGTGCCAGCCTGGGACTAGCGGGAGGCCGGGGTGGAACAGATACGCAGTATTTT.

This clone turned up a few times. The chain combines TRBV28 with TRBJ2-3; possible D gene TRBD2, 8 bases. The CDR3 totals 16 residues. V dropped 6 bases and J dropped 2 bases, with 18 bases sitting between them. Germline CDR1 MDHEN, CDR2 SYDVKM. Here the CDR3 reads CASSPGTRGLTDTQYF. As DNA, the CDR3 is TGTGCCAGCAGCCCCGGGACTAGGGGGCTCACAGATACGCAGTATTTT.

This clone was seen just once. The chain recombines TRBV19 with TRBJ1-5; D might be TRBD1 (5 bases). Per germline, CDR1 LNHDA and CDR2 SQIVND (reference sequence). V was clipped by 4 bases and J by 5 bases, with 15 bases between them. The CDR3 is 15 residues long. CDR3 residues: CASSNFRRGDQPQHF. DNA for the CDR3: TGTGCCAGTAGTAATTTTCGAAGGGGCGATCAGCCCCAGCATTTT. Full variable domain (remainder filled in from reference TRBV19 and TRBJ1-5): DGGITQSPKYLFRKEGQNVTLSCEQNLNHDAMYWYRQDPGQGLRLIYYSQIVNDFQKGDIAEGYSVSREKKESFPLTVTSAQKNPTAFYLCASSNFRRGDQPQHFGDGTRLSIL.

The chain joins TRBV6-5 to TRBJ1-2; D gene uncertain. The V gene lost 8 bases and the J gene lost 0 bases, with 10 bases spanning the gap. Germline V gives CDR1 MNHEY, CDR2 SVGAGI. This CDR3 region has 13 residues. The CDR3, as DNA: TGTGCCAGCGGTGTGGTAGCTAACTATGGCTACACCTTC. Translating gives CASGVVANYGYTF.

The chain uses TRBV30 and TRBJ1-6; no clear D gene. Germline CDR1 and CDR2: GTSNPN and SVGIG (reference sequence). The CDR3 extends over 13 amino acids. Trimming stripped 5 bases from V and 7 bases from J, with 12 bases between. This chain's CDR3 is CAWATALNSPLHF. As DNA, the CDR3 is TGTGCCTGGGCAACAGCCCTGAATTCACCCCTCCACTTT.

This clone was detected only a few times. V usage is TRBV7-7 and J usage is TRBJ2-1, with 9 bases lining up with TRBD1. Per the germline V gene, CDR1 is SSHAT and CDR2 is FNYEAQ (reference sequence). The CDR3 is made up of 15 amino acids. Unmatched junction bases numbered 7, after V lost 5 bases and J lost 5 bases. For the CDR3, the DNA is TGTGCCAGCAGCGTGGGACAGGGTGCACACAATGAGCAGTTCTTC. Its protein product is CASSVGQGAHNEQFF.

This clone was found a few times. This chain joins TRBV5-6 and TRBJ1-5; D uncertain. V dropped 1 base and J dropped 0 bases, with 8 bases sitting between them. CDR3 length: 15 residues. CDR1 and CDR2 (germline): SGHDT, YYEEEE. The CDR3 spells CASSLTPYSNQPQHF. CDR3 sequence (DNA): TGTGCCAGCAGCTTGACTCCGTATAGCAATCAGCCCCAGCATTTT. Variable domain in full (rest from reference TRBV5-6 and TRBJ1-5): DAGVTQSPTHLIKTRGQQVTLRCSPKSGHDTVSWYQQALGQGPQFIFQYYEEEERQRGNFPDRFSGHQFPNYSSELNVNALLLGDSALYLCASSLTPYSNQPQHFGDGTRLSIL.

The chain joins TRBV6-6 to TRBJ1-1; D perhaps matches TRBD1 (5 bases). CDR3 length equals 14 residues. Germline-derived CDR1 and CDR2 are MNHNY and SVGAGI (reference sequence). Trimming cost V 0 bases and J 4 bases, with 9 bases left between them. DNA of the CDR3: TGTGCCAGCAGTTACTCGTCAAGGGGCACTGAAGCTTTCTTT. This gives the protein CASSYSSRGTEAFF.

The gene calls are TRBV2 and TRBJ2-1, with 11 bases lining up with TRBD2. The CDR3 length is 16 residues. In germline, CDR1 is SNHLY, CDR2 FYNNEI. V lost 5 bases to trimming and J lost 2 bases; unmatched junction nucleotides: 5. The CDR3 DNA is TGTGCCAGCAGTCGTAGCGGGAGGGCCCCCTACAATGAGCAGTTCTTC. It yields the protein CASSRSGRAPYNEQFF.

V is TRBV5-6 and J is TRBJ1-1; perhaps TRBD1 as D (6 bases). The CDR3 loop spans 13 amino acids. CDR1 and CDR2 (germline): SGHDT, YYEEEE. V gave up 4 bases and J gave up 8 bases, with 15 bases separating them. The CDR3 here is CASSLDRQIEAFF. The CDR3 DNA sequence: TGTGCCAGCAGCCTCGACAGGCAAATAGAAGCTTTCTTT.

This chain uses TRBV6-1 with TRBJ2-1; the match to TRBD2 covers 11 bases. The CDR3 runs to 15 residues. Germline loops: CDR1 MNHNS, CDR2 SASEGT. V lost 6 bases, J lost 3 bases, and 4 bases stayed unmatched. The CDR3: CASSPGLAVYNEQFF. DNA of the CDR3: TGTGCCAGCAGCCCGGGACTAGCGGTCTACAATGAGCAGTTCTTC.

The chain is built from TRBV7-7 and TRBJ1-1, with D perhaps matching TRBD1 (5 bases). V was cut by 3 bases and J by 1 base, with 6 bases left in between. The CDR3 extends over 13 amino acids. From germline, CDR1 is SSHAT and CDR2 FNYEAQ (reference sequence). CDR3: CASSLTENTEAFF. Here the CDR3 DNA reads TGTGCCAGCAGCTTGACAGAGAACACTGAAGCTTTCTTT.

The V and J genes are TRBV5-1 and TRBJ2-3, with 9 bases aligning to TRBD2. The CDR3 covers 16 residues. Per the germline V gene, CDR1 is SGHRS and CDR2 is YFSETQ. V lost 0 bases to trimming and J lost 0 bases; unmatched junction nucleotides: 2. CDR3 DNA: TGCGCCAGCAGCTTGGGTAGCGGGAGAAGCACAGATACGCAGTATTTT. Its protein product is CASSLGSGRSTDTQYF.

The chain carries TRBV11-3 and TRBJ2-2; no clear D. V lost 5 bases to trimming and J lost 2 bases, with 12 bases between them. This CDR3 contains 15 residues. Per germline, CDR1 SGHNT and CDR2 YENEEA. The CDR3 nucleotides are TGTGCCAGCAGCCGGGTAGCCCCTAACACCGGGGAGCTGTTTTTT. Amino acid sequence: CASSRVAPNTGELFF.

About this clone itself: Other DNA sequences in the same sample also yield this CDR3. The CDR3 here is CASSAGTSYEQYF. CDR3 bases: TGTGCCAGCAGCGCCGGGACTTCTTACGAGCAGTACTTC. The chain has TRBV5-4 and TRBJ2-7; D perhaps matches TRBD2 (6 bases). The CDR3 has 13 amino acids. Germline V gene lookup returns CDR1 SGHNT and CDR2 YYREEE (reference sequence). V lost 4 bases to trimming and J lost 4 bases, with 12 bases between them.

This clone has only a few counts. The chain couples TRBV28 to TRBJ1-1; D remains ambiguous. Looked up from germline, CDR1 is MDHEN and CDR2 is SYDVKM. The V and J ends lost 2 bases and 3 bases respectively, with 16 bases between them. The CDR3 is 16 amino acids. CDR3 coding DNA: TGTGCCAGCAGTTTAAAACCCCCTGTCCGGGACACTGAAGCTTTCTTT. Translating gives CASSLKPPVRDTEAFF. The full variable domain, rest sourced from reference TRBV28 and TRBJ1-1, is DVKVTQSSRYLVKRTGEKVFLECVQDMDHENMFWYRQDPGLGLRLIYFSYDVKMKEKGDIPEGYSVSREKKERFSLILESASTNQTSMYLCASSLKPPVRDTEAFFGQGTRLTVV.

This chain joins TRBV28 and TRBJ1-5; the D gene is possibly TRBD1 (5 bases). V lost 5 bases and J lost 8, with 16 bases in between. The germline CDR1 and CDR2 sequences are MDHEN and SYDVKM. The CDR3 extends over 14 amino acids. The CDR3 region has the DNA TGTGCCAGCAGTCCCGGGACTCCGCTAGAGCCCCAGCATTTT. This encodes CASSPGTPLEPQHF.

V usage is TRBV2 and J usage is TRBJ2-7, with D uncertain. CDR1 SNHLY and CDR2 FYNNEI come from the germline V gene. V shed 10 bases and J shed 3 bases, with 16 bases lying between them. The CDR3 sequence is 13 residues long. The CDR3, as DNA: TGTGCCACCTCTTTTTCCGAGCGCTACGAGCAGTACTTC. As protein: CATSFSERYEQYF.

This sequence joins TRBV19 and TRBJ2-1; 8 bases are shared with TRBD1. Looked up from germline, CDR1 is LNHDA and CDR2 is SQIVND (reference sequence). V shed 7 bases and J 6 bases; nucleotides not matched to a gene: 14. The CDR3 loop spans 16 amino acids. CDR3 amino acids: CASTPLLGQGGNEQFF. The CDR3 bases are TGTGCCAGTACTCCCCTCCTCGGACAGGGAGGCAATGAGCAGTTCTTC.

The chain recombines TRBV10-3 with TRBJ2-7, with TRBD1 identical over 11 bases. In germline, CDR1 is ENHRY, CDR2 SYGVKD. This CDR3 is 16 amino acids long. Trimming at V came to 6 bases and at J to 1 base, leaving 8 bases not matched to a gene. In nucleotides, the CDR3 is TGTGCCATCAGAGTCAGTCGGGACAGGGGGTCCTACGAGCAGTACTTC. Its translation: CAIRVSRDRGSYEQYF.